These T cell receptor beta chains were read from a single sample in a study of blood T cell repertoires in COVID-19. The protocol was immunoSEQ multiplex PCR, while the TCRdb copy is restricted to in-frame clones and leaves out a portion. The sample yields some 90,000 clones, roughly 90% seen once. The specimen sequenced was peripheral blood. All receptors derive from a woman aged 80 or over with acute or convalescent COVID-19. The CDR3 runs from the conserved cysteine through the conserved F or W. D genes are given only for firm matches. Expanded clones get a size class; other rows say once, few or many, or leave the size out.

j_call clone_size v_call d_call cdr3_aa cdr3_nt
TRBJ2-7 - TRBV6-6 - CASSTPVGGYEQYF TGTGCCAGCAGTACACCAGTGGGGGGCTACGAGCAGTACTTC
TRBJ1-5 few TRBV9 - CASSVTGGSQPQHF TGTGCCAGCAGCGTAACTGGAGGGAGCCAGCCCCAGCATTTT
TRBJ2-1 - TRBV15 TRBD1 CATSSRQGGYNEQFF TGTGCCACCAGCAGCCGACAGGGGGGCTACAATGAGCAGTTCTTC
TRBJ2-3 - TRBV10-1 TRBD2 CASGLAGKSTDTQYF TGCGCCAGCGGACTAGCGGGAAAAAGCACAGATACGCAGTATTTT
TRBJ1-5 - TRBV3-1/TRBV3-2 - CASSQGQGPQHF TGTGCCAGCAGCCAAGGGCAGGGGCCCCAGCATTTT
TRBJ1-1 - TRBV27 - CASSLSTGAEAFF TGTGCCAGCAGTTTGTCGACAGGCGCTGAAGCTTTCTTT
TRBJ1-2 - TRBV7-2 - CASSSMDSLYGYTF TGTGCCAGCAGCTCAATGGACAGCCTGTATGGCTACACCTTC
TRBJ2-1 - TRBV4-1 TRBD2 CASSQTGGYNEQFF TGCGCCAGCAGCCAGACGGGAGGCTACAATGAGCAGTTCTTC
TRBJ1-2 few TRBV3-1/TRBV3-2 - CASSQETARGGYTF TGTGCCAGCAGCCAAGAGACAGCAAGGGGTGGCTACACCTTC
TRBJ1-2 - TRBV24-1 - CATSDIYGYTF TGTGCCACCAGTGACATCTATGGCTACACCTTC
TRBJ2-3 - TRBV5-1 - CASSLAGDGTDTQYF TGCGCCAGCAGCTTGGCGGGGGACGGCACAGATACGCAGTATTTT
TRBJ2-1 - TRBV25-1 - CASSTGVEQFF TGTGCCAGCAGCACAGGAGTTGAACAGTTCTTC
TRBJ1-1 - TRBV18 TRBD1 CASSRRDRDTEAFF TGTGCCAGCTCACGCCGGGACAGAGACACTGAAGCTTTCTTT